The clone carrying this TCR beta chain was seen ten or more times. The antigen remains unidentified. The sample comes from a study of regulatory T cells in long-lasting Graves disease. The overall study: More than 5 years of antithyroid drugs with positive TSH receptor antibodies defined persistent Graves' disease. Study results and limitations: Peripheral blood, not thyroid tissue, was the sole material studied.

Per germline, CDR1 MDHEN and CDR2 SYDVKM. Deletions cut 1 base from V and 5 bases from J, with 8 bases between. The CDR3 has 13 amino acids. Library construction for TCR beta used iRepertoire HTBI primers and Arm-PCR of CDR3 regions. From the multiplex PCR reads, TCRdb called clonotypes with MiXCR, one entry per CDR3 protein. The table has approximately 500,000 distinct CDR3 sequences, 20% to 25% seen once. As to time point: persistent/refractory GD, antithyroid drugs over 5 years with positive TRAb. From RNA extracted from PBMCs, the TCR library was made. The collection involved drawing approximately 9 milliliters of peripheral blood into EDTA tubes.

The TCR was taken from a female donor with Graves disease. Sequences were derived from peripheral blood mononuclear cells (PBMCs), sampled when the disease was refractory, from a patient treated with antithyroid drugs. The V and J genes are TRBV28 and TRBJ2-5; no firm D call. Here the CDR3 reads CASSLLIIETQYF. CDR3 in DNA: TGTGCCAGCAGTTTATTGATAATCGAGACCCAGTACTTC.